This passage covers 2 T cell receptor beta chains from one sample sequenced in a study of T cell changes during pregnancy in multiple sclerosis. The protocol was immunoSEQ multiplex PCR, while the TCRdb copy is restricted to in-frame clones and leaves out a portion. Of tens of thousands of clones in the sample, more than 90% were seen once. This sample comprised peripheral blood, obtained in the second trimester of pregnancy. The receptors shown here come from a female donor in good health, enrolled as a control in a pregnancy study.

The chain combines TRBV7-2 with TRBJ2-1, with 7 bases identical to TRBD2. CDR3 length: 15 residues. V trimming: 7 bases; J trimming: 4 bases; junction bases outside the gene matches: 10. Germline V CDR1 and CDR2: SGHTA, FQGNSA. In nucleotides, the CDR3 is TGTGCCAGCACCACCGGCGGGGGTAGTTACAATGAGCAGTTCTTC. Translation gives CASTTGGGSYNEQFF.

This clone was recorded once. CDR3 coding DNA: TGTGCCACCAGCAGAGATAAGAGGGTCTCTGGAAACACCATATATTTT. It is translated as CATSRDKRVSGNTIYF. This sequence joins TRBV15 and TRBJ1-3; D not certain. The germline V gene has CDR1 LNHNV and CDR2 YYDKDF (reference sequence). The CDR3 extends over 16 amino acids. V lost 0 bases and J 0 bases, leaving 9 bases between the germline ends. The variable domain in full, with the rest retrieved from reference TRBV15 and TRBJ1-3, is DAMVIQNPRYQVTQFGKPVTLSCSQTLNHNVMYWYQQKSSQAPKLLFHYYDKDFNNEADTPDNFQSRRPNTSFCFLDIRSPGLGDTAMYLCATSRDKRVSGNTIYFGEGSWLTVV.